The rows below give T cell receptor beta chains drawn from one sample of a study of metastatic and nonmetastatic thyroid tumors. TCRdb reanalyzed the PCR reads with MiXCR. Of some 50,000 clones detected, approximately 24% appear once; the ten largest clones hold approximately 3.6%. Material: blood. The receptor source for this set is a male donor with papillary thyroid cancer or a benign thyroid nodule (not recorded which). Some clones in this sample may be carry-over from other donors' samples. Both conserved end residues are part of each CDR3. Each record gives: clone size, D gene, V gene, CDR3 length, J gene, CDR3 DNA, CDR3 protein. D genes are given only for firm matches. Rows give clone size only sometimes, using once, few, many, or a class for an expanded clone.

abundance: many
d_gene: TRBD2
v_gene: TRBV6-6
len: 15
j_gene: TRBJ2-3
CDR3nt: TGTGCCAGCAGTTACTTGGGGGGAGGGACAGATACGCAGTATTTT
CDR3aa: CASSYLGGGTDTQYF

abundance: many
d_gene: TRBD1
v_gene: TRBV7-3
len: 15
j_gene: TRBJ2-5
CDR3nt: TGTGCCAGCAGCTTAAGACAGGGTGGGGGTGAGACCCAGTACTTC
CDR3aa: CASSLRQGGGETQYF

abundance: many
d_gene: -
v_gene: TRBV28
len: 13
j_gene: TRBJ1-4
CDR3nt: TGTGCCAGCTCATACAGGCTTAATGAAAAACTGTTTTTT
CDR3aa: CASSYRLNEKLFF

abundance: medium-sized
d_gene: -
v_gene: TRBV28
len: 18
j_gene: TRBJ2-2
CDR3nt: TGTGCCAGCAGTTTATGGGCCCCAGAAAAGCCGAACACCGGGGAGCTGTTTTTT
CDR3aa: CASSLWAPEKPNTGELFF

abundance: many
d_gene: TRBD2
v_gene: TRBV6-1
len: 16
j_gene: TRBJ2-5
CDR3nt: TGTGCCAGCAGTCTTGGGGCTAGCGGGGGGGCAGAGACCCAGTACTTC
CDR3aa: CASSLGASGGAETQYF

abundance: -
d_gene: TRBD1
v_gene: TRBV5-4
len: 15
j_gene: TRBJ2-3
CDR3nt: TGTGCCAGCAGCTTCGGAGGGACAGGGGAAGATACGCAGTATTTT
CDR3aa: CASSFGGTGEDTQYF

abundance: -
d_gene: -
v_gene: TRBV4-1
len: 13
j_gene: TRBJ1-1
CDR3nt: TGCGCCAGCAGCCAAGATACGGGCCGCGAGGTGTTCTTC
CDR3aa: CASSQDTGREVFF

abundance: many
d_gene: TRBD2
v_gene: TRBV10-3
len: 13
j_gene: TRBJ2-1
CDR3nt: TGTGCCATCCTAGCGGGAGAGGGGAATGAGCAGTTCTTC
CDR3aa: CAILAGEGNEQFF

abundance: many
d_gene: -
v_gene: TRBV7-9
len: 14
j_gene: TRBJ2-5
CDR3nt: TGTGCCAGCAGCTTAGGGACTCATCAAGAGACCCAGTACTTC
CDR3aa: CASSLGTHQETQYF

abundance: -
d_gene: -
v_gene: TRBV6-2/TRBV6-3
len: 15
j_gene: TRBJ2-7
CDR3nt: TGTGCCAGCAGATCAAACGTGTTATGGGGCTACGAGCAGTACTTC
CDR3aa: CASRSNVLWGYEQYF

abundance: -
d_gene: -
v_gene: TRBV2
len: 15
j_gene: TRBJ2-1
CDR3nt: TGTGCCAGCAGTGGACAGGTCATCCTCTGCAATGAGCAGTTCTTC
CDR3aa: CASSGQVILCNEQFF

abundance: few
d_gene: -
v_gene: TRBV6-1
len: 15
j_gene: TRBJ2-1
CDR3nt: TGTGCCAGCAGTGAAGCGGCGGGCTCCTACAATGAGCAGTTCTTC
CDR3aa: CASSEAAGSYNEQFF

abundance: many
d_gene: -
v_gene: TRBV5-4
len: 12
j_gene: TRBJ1-2
CDR3nt: TGTGCCAGCAGCTTGGCTGGGCGCCCTAGCACCTTC
CDR3aa: CASSLAGRPSTF

abundance: -
d_gene: -
v_gene: TRBV5-1
len: 11
j_gene: TRBJ2-7
CDR3nt: TGCGCCAGCGGCGGTTGCTCCGAGCAGTACTTC
CDR3aa: CASGGCSEQYF

abundance: -
d_gene: TRBD1
v_gene: TRBV4-1
len: 12
j_gene: TRBJ2-3
CDR3nt: TGCGCCAGCGGGGACAGGGGAGATACGCAGTATTTT
CDR3aa: CASGDRGDTQYF

abundance: many
d_gene: TRBD1
v_gene: TRBV7-9
len: 15
j_gene: TRBJ1-2
CDR3nt: TGTGCCAGCTTATCCGGGACAGGGTTAAACTATGGCTACACCTTC
CDR3aa: CASLSGTGLNYGYTF

abundance: many
d_gene: TRBD1
v_gene: TRBV12-3/TRBV12-4
len: 14
j_gene: TRBJ1-4
CDR3nt: TGTGCCAGCAGCAGAACAGGGGGCAATGAAAAACTGTTTTTT
CDR3aa: CASSRTGGNEKLFF

abundance: many
d_gene: TRBD2
v_gene: TRBV7-3
len: 15
j_gene: TRBJ2-7
CDR3nt: TGTGCCAGCAGCTTTAAAGCGGGAGGGCCTTACGAGCAGTACTTC
CDR3aa: CASSFKAGGPYEQYF

abundance: -
d_gene: -
v_gene: TRBV20-1
len: 15
j_gene: TRBJ2-1
CDR3nt: TGCAGTGCTACTCTACGGGAGAAGTCGAGCAATGAGCAGTTCTTC
CDR3aa: CSATLREKSSNEQFF

abundance: medium-sized
d_gene: TRBD1
v_gene: TRBV24-1
len: 16
j_gene: TRBJ1-2
CDR3nt: TGTGCCACCAGTGATTCCTCGACAGGGCGTACGGGTGGCTACACCTTC
CDR3aa: CATSDSSTGRTGGYTF

abundance: many
d_gene: -
v_gene: TRBV4-2
len: 16
j_gene: TRBJ2-1
CDR3nt: TGTGCCAGCAGCCTAGAACCGGAGGGGTCCTACAATGAGCAGTTCTTC
CDR3aa: CASSLEPEGSYNEQFF

abundance: -
d_gene: -
v_gene: TRBV20-1
len: 15
j_gene: TRBJ1-2
CDR3nt: TGCAGTGCTACCTTGAGTAAAGGGACCCTCGGTGGCTACACCTTC
CDR3aa: CSATLSKGTLGGYTF

abundance: few
d_gene: -
v_gene: TRBV6-1
len: 15
j_gene: TRBJ2-1
CDR3nt: TGTGCCAGCAGTGAACACTTTGAACCTTACAATGAGCAGTTCTTC
CDR3aa: CASSEHFEPYNEQFF

abundance: many
d_gene: TRBD2
v_gene: TRBV13
len: 19
j_gene: TRBJ2-1
CDR3nt: TGTGCCAGCAGCTTAGAGGGGATGGGAGGGACCGAGTCCTACAATGAGCAGTTCTTC
CDR3aa: CASSLEGMGGTESYNEQFF